This T cell receptor (beta chain) was captured in a study of blood T cell repertoires in COVID-19. Across the study: Whether acute or convalescent, the COVID-19 samples came from the United States, Italy and Spain.

V was cut by 9 bases and J by 6 bases, with 14 bases left in between. Germline lookup yields CDR1 SGHTA and CDR2 FQGNSA. This CDR3 contains 13 residues. The table came from immunoSEQ multiplex PCR; TCRdb's copy has only in-frame clones and leaves some out. This table has approximately 24,000 clones, about 90% appearing once. The chain couples TRBV7-2 to TRBJ2-2; D might be TRBD2 (6 bases). The clonotype comes from a man between 70 and 80 years old with acute or convalescent COVID-19. The sample consisted of peripheral blood. In DNA, the CDR3 is TGTGCCAGTAGTTTAGCGGCCGCCGGGGAGCTGTTTTTT. It translates to CASSLAAAGELFF. The variable domain in full, completed from reference TRBV7-2 and TRBJ2-2, reads GAGVSQSPSNKVTEKGKDVELRCDPISGHTALYWYRQSLGQGLEFLIYFQGNSAPDKSGLPSDRFSAERTGGSVSTLTIQRTQQEDSAVYLCASSLAAAGELFFGEGSRLTVL.